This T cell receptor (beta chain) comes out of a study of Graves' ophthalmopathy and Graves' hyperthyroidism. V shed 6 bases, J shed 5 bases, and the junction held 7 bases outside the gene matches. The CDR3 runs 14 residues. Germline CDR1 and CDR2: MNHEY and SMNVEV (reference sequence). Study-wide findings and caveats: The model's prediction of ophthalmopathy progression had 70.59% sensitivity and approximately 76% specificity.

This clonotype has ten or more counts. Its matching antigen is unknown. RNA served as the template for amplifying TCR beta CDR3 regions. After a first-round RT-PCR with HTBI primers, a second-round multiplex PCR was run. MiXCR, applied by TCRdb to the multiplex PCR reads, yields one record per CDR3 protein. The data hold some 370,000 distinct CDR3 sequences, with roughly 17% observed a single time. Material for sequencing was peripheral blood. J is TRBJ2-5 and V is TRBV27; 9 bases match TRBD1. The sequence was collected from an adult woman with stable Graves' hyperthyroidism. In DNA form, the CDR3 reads TGTGCCAGCAGCCGGGACAGGGTTGTTGAGACCCAGTACTTC. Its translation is CASSRDRVVETQYF.